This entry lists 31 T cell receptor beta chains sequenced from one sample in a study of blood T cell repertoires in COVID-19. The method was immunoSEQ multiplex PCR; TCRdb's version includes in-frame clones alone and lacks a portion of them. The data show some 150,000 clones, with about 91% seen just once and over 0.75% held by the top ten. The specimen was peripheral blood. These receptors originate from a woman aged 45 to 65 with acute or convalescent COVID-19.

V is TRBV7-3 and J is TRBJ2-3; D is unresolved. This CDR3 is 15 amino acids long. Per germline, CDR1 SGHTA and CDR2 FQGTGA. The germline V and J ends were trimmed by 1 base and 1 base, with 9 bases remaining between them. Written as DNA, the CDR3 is TGTGCCAGCAGCTTAATTGGGCAGGGCACAGATACGCAGTATTTT. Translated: CASSLIGQGTDTQYF.

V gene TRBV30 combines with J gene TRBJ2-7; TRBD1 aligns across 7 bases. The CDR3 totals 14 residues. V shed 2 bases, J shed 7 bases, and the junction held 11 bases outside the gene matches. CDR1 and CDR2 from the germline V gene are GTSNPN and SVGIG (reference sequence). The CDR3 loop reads CAWSRGQGVREQYF. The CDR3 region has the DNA TGTGCCTGGAGTAGGGGGCAGGGAGTGAGGGAGCAGTACTTC.

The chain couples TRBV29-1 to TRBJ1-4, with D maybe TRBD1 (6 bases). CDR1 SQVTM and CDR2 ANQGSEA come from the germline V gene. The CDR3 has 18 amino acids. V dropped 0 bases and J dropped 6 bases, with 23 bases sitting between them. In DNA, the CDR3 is TGCAGCGTTGAAGACGCACAGGGTAGGGGCTCAGAGCATGAAAAACTGTTTTTT. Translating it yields CSVEDAQGRGSEHEKLFF.

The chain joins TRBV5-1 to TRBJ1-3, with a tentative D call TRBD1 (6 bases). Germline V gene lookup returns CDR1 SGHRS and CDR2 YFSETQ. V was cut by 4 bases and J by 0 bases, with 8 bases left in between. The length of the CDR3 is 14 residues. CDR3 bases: TGCGCCAGCAGCAGACAGGTCTCTGGAAACACCATATATTTT. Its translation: CASSRQVSGNTIYF.

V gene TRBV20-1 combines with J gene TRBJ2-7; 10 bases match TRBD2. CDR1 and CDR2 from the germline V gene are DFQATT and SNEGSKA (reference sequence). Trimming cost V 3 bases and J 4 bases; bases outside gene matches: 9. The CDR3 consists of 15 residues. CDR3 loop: CSASSLAGASYEQYF. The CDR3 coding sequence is TGCAGTGCTAGTTCGCTAGCGGGGGCCTCTTACGAGCAGTACTTC.

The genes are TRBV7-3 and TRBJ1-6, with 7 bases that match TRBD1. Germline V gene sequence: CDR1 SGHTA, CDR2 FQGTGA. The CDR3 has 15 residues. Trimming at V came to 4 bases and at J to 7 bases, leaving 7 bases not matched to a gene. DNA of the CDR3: TGTGCCAGCAGCTCGACAGGGACCTGGAATTCACCCCTCCACTTT. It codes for CASSSTGTWNSPLHF.

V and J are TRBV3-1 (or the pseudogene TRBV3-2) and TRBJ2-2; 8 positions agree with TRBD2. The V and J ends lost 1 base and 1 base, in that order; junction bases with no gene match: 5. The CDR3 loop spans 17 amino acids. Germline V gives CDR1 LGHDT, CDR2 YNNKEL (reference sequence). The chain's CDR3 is CASSQGPLAGNTGELFF. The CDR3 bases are TGTGCCAGCAGCCAAGGTCCCCTAGCGGGGAACACCGGGGAGCTGTTTTTT.

The CDR3 loop reads CATGGQGPSYEQYF. In DNA form, the CDR3 reads TGTGCCACCGGAGGACAGGGACCCTCCTACGAGCAGTACTTC. This chain links TRBV7-9 with TRBJ2-7, with TRBD1 matching 8 bases. CDR1 and CDR2 (germline): SEHNR, FQNEAQ (reference sequence). With V trimmed by 10 bases and J by 0 bases, 8 bases remained unmatched. This CDR3 spans 14 amino acids.

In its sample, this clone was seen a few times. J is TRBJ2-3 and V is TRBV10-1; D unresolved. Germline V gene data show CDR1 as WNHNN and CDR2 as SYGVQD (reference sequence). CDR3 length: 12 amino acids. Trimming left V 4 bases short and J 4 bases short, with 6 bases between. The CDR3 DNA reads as TGCGCCAGCAGTGTAGGAGCAGATACGCAGTATTTT. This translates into CASSVGADTQYF.

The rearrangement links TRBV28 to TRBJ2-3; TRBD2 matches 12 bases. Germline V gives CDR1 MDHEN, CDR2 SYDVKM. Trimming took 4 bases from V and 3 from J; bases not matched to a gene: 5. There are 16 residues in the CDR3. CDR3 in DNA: TGTGCCAGCAGTTCCCATACTAGCGGGGGGACAGATACGCAGTATTTT. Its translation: CASSSHTSGGTDTQYF.

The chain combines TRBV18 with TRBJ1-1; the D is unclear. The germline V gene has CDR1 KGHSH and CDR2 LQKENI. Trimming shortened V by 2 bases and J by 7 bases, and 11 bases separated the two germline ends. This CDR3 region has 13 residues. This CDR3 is CASSPRGLGEAFF. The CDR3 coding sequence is TGTGCCAGCTCACCAAGAGGGCTAGGTGAAGCTTTCTTT.

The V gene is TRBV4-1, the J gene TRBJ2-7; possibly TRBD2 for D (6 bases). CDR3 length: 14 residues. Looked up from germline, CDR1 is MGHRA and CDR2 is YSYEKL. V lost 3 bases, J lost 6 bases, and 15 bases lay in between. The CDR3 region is CASSHAGTTFEQYF. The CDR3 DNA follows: TGCGCCAGCAGCCATGCGGGGACCACCTTCGAGCAGTACTTC.

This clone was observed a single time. The CDR3 DNA is TGCAGTGCTAGTCCGGGGGGCAATAATGAGCAGTTCTTC. Its translation: CSASPGGNNEQFF. The chain combines TRBV20-1 with TRBJ2-1; D is possibly TRBD2 (7 bases). Trimming pared 3 bases from V and 7 bases from J, leaving 13 bases between. The CDR3 totals 13 residues. The germline V gene encodes CDR1 DFQATT and CDR2 SNEGSKA (reference sequence).

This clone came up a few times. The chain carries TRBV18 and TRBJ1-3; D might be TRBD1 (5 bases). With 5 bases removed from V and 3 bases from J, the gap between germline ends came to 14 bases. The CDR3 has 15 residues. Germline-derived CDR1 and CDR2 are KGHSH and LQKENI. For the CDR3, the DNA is TGTGCCAGCTCAATCTCGGGCAGGGATGGAAACACCATATATTTT. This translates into CASSISGRDGNTIYF.

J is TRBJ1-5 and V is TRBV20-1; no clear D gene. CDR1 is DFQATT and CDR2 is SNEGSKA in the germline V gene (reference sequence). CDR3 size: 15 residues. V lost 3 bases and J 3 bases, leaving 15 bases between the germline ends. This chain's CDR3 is CSASSGSLTNQPQHF. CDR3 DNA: TGCAGTGCTAGTAGCGGCAGTCTCACCAATCAGCCCCAGCATTTT.

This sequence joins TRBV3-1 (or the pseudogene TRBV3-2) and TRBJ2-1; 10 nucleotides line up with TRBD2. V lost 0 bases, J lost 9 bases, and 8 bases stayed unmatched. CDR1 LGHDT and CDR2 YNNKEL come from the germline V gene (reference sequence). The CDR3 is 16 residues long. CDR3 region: CASSQDRGTSVGEQFF. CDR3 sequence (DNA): TGTGCCAGCAGCCAAGATCGAGGGACTAGCGTCGGTGAGCAGTTCTTC.

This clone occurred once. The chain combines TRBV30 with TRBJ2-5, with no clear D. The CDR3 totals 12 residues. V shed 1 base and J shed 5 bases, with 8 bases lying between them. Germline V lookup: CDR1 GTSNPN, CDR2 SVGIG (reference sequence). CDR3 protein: CAWSAGWETQYF. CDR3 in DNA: TGTGCCTGGAGTGCCGGGTGGGAGACCCAGTACTTC.

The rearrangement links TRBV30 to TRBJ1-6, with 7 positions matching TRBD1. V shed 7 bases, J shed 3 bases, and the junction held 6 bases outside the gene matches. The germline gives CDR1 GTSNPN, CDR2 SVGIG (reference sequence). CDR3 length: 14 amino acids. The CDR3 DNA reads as TGTGCCTCCGGGACAGCCGTCTATAATTCACCCCTCCACTTT. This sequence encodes CASGTAVYNSPLHF.

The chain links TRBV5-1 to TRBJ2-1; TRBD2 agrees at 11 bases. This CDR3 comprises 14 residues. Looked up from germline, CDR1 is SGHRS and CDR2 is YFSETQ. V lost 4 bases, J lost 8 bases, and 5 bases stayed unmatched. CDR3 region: CASSITSGRDEQFF. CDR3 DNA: TGCGCCAGCAGCATAACTAGCGGGAGAGATGAGCAGTTCTTC.

In nucleotides, the CDR3 is TGTGCCAGCAGCACTAGCGTAAGTGAGCAGTTCTTC. This sequence encodes CASSTSVSEQFF. The chain is built from TRBV9 and TRBJ2-1; TRBD2 matches 7 bases. V lost 4 bases to trimming and J lost 9 bases; unmatched junction nucleotides: 4. The CDR3 contains 12 residues. Germline V gives CDR1 SGDLS, CDR2 YYNGEE.

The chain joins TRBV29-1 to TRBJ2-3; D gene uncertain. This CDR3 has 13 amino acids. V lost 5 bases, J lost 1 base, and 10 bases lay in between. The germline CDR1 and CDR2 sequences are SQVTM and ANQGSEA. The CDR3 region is CSVPNQGTDTQYF. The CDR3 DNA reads TGCAGCGTTCCCAATCAGGGCACAGATACGCAGTATTTT.

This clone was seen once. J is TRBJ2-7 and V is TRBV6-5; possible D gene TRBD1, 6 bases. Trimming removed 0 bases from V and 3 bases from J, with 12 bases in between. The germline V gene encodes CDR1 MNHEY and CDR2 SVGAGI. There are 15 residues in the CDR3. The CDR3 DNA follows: TGTGCCAGCAGTTACTCGAACGTACAGGGCTACGAGCAGTACTTC. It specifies CASSYSNVQGYEQYF.

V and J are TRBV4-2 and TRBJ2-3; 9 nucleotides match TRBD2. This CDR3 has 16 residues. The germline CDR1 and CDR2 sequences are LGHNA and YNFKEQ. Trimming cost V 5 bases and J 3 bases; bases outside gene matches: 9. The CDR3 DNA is TGTGCCAGCAGCGAATTAGCGGGAGAGTGGACAGATACGCAGTATTTT. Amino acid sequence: CASSELAGEWTDTQYF.

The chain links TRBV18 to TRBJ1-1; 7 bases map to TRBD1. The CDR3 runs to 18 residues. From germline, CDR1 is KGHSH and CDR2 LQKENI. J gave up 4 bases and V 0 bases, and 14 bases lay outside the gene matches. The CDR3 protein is CASSPPGRDRVTSTEAFF. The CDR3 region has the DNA TGTGCCAGCTCACCACCGGGCCGGGACAGAGTCACAAGCACTGAAGCTTTCTTT.

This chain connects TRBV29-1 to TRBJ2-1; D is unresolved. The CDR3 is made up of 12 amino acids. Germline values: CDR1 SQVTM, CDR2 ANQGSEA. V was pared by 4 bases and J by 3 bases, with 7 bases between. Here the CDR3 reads CSVAHNYNEQFF. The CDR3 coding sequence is TGCAGCGTTGCGCACAACTACAATGAGCAGTTCTTC.

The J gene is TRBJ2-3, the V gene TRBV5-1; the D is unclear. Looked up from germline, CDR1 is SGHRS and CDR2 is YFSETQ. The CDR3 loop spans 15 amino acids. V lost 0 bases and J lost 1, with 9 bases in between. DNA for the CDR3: TGCGCCAGCAGCTTGGAAGCTCCGGGCACAGATACGCAGTATTTT. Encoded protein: CASSLEAPGTDTQYF.

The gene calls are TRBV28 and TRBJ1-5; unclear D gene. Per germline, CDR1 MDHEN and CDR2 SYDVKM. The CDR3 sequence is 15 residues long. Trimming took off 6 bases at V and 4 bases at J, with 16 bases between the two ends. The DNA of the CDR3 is TGTGCCAGCAGGGGAGGACTGATAATTAATCAGCCCCAGCATTTT. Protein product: CASRGGLIINQPQHF.

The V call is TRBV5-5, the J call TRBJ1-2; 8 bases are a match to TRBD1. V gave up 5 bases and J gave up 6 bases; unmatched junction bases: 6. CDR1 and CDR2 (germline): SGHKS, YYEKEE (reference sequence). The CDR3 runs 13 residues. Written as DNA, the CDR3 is TGTGCCAGCAGTTCAGGGGGCTCGAATGGCTACACCTTC. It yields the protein CASSSGGSNGYTF.

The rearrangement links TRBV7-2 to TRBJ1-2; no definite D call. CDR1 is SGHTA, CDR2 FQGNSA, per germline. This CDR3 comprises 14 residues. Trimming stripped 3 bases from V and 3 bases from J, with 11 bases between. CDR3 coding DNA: TGTGCCAGCAGCTTTGTTGCCGAGCACTATGGCTACACCTTC. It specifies CASSFVAEHYGYTF. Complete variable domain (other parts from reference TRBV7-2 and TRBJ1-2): GAGVSQSPSNKVTEKGKDVELRCDPISGHTALYWYRQSLGQGLEFLIYFQGNSAPDKSGLPSDRFSAERTGGSVSTLTIQRTQQEDSAVYLCASSFVAEHYGYTFGSGTRLTVV.

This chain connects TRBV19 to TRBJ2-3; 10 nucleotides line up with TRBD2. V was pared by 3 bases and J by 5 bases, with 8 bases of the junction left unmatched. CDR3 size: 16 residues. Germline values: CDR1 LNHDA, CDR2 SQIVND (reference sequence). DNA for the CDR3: TGTGCCAGTAGTATCCAGGCTAGCGGGAGTTTAGATACGCAGTATTTT. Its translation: CASSIQASGSLDTQYF.

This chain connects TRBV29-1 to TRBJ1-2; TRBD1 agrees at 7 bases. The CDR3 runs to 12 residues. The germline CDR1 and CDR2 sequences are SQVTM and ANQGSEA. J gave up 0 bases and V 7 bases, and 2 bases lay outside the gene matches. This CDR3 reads CSAGQSNYGYTF. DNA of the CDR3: TGCAGCGCGGGACAGTCTAACTATGGCTACACCTTC.